The 20 T cell receptor beta chains below all came from one sample that was sequenced in a study of beta chain features in type 1 diabetes. cDNA synthesis used the whole RNA isolate, giving expressed TCRB sequences. Clones were sequenced by immunoSEQ multiplex PCR, and TCRdb holds only the in-frame ones, with some missing. Here the sample spans about 140,000 clones, around a tenth being singletons. Source material: central memory CD4+ T cells from blood. The receptors originated from a middle-aged woman in good health.

This clone was counted ten times or more. The chain employs TRBV16 and TRBJ2-1, with D unresolved. Germline loops: CDR1 KGHSY, CDR2 FQNENV. Between the trimmed V and J ends, which lost 4 bases and 10 bases, there was a span of 8 bases. CDR3 length: 11 residues. The CDR3 DNA reads TGTGCCAGCAGCCTCTTAGCCGAGCAGTTCTTC. Encoded protein: CASSLLAEQFF.

The chain is built from TRBV19 and TRBJ2-7; D gene uncertain. There are 15 residues in the CDR3. V lost 1 base and J 0 bases, leaving 10 bases between the germline ends. Germline-derived CDR1 and CDR2 are LNHDA and SQIVND (reference sequence). The CDR3 DNA reads TGTGCCAGTAGTATAGGTCACCGGAGCTCCTACGAGCAGTACTTC. Translated: CASSIGHRSSYEQYF.

This clone was seen a handful of times. The genes are TRBV5-4 and TRBJ2-5; 8 nucleotides agree with TRBD2. The CDR3 is 16 amino acids. Trimming cost V 2 bases and J 1 base; bases outside gene matches: 7. Germline lookup yields CDR1 SGHNT and CDR2 YYREEE (reference sequence). The CDR3 loop is CASSLGGLGIQETQYF. The DNA of the CDR3 is TGTGCCAGCAGCTTAGGGGGACTAGGGATCCAAGAGACCCAGTACTTC. The variable domain in full, with the rest retrieved from reference TRBV5-4 and TRBJ2-5, is ETGVTQSPTHLIKTRGQQVTLRCSSQSGHNTVSWYQQALGQGPQFIFQYYREEENGRGNFPPRFSGLQFPNYSSELNVNALELDDSALYLCASSLGGLGIQETQYFGPGTRLLVL.

The rearrangement links TRBV2 to TRBJ1-6, with 7 bases identical to TRBD1. Germline assignment: CDR1 SNHLY and CDR2 FYNNEI. The trim removed 2 bases at V and 7 bases at J, leaving 17 bases unmatched. The CDR3 is 19 amino acids. CDR3 nucleotides: TGTGCCAGCAGTGAATGGGCCCTGGGTAGCGCAGGGGGAAATTCACCCCTCCACTTT. Protein sequence: CASSEWALGSAGGNSPLHF.

The rearrangement joins TRBV5-1 to TRBJ2-1; 8 bases agree with TRBD2. Germline values: CDR1 SGHRS, CDR2 YFSETQ. This CDR3 is 14 amino acids long. The V gene end was trimmed by 4 bases and the J gene end by 4 bases; junction bases not matched to a gene: 4. The CDR3 spells CASSPGGPYNEQFF. CDR3 nucleotides: TGCGCCAGCAGCCCGGGGGGGCCTTACAATGAGCAGTTCTTC.

The chain employs TRBV7-2 and TRBJ1-5, with no clear D. Germline V gene lookup returns CDR1 SGHTA and CDR2 FQGNSA. CDR3 size: 13 residues. The germline V and J ends were trimmed by 5 bases and 3 bases, with 8 bases remaining between them. The CDR3 is CASSPDFNQPQHF. The CDR3 DNA follows: TGTGCCAGCAGCCCGGACTTCAATCAGCCCCAGCATTTT.

The V call is TRBV4-3, the J call TRBJ2-3; TRBD2 matches 9 bases. Trimming cost V 5 bases and J 2 bases; bases outside gene matches: 11. Germline V gene data show CDR1 as LGHNA and CDR2 as YSLEER. The length of the CDR3 is 17 residues. The CDR3 DNA sequence: TGCGCCAGCAGCAGAGGGGGGGTAGCGGGGGTCACAGATACGCAGTATTTT. The encoded protein is CASSRGGVAGVTDTQYF.

This clone was seen a few times. This chain uses TRBV7-6 with TRBJ2-2, with TRBD1 matching over 9 bases. Germline values: CDR1 SGHVS, CDR2 FNYEAQ. V was clipped by 1 base and J by 4 bases; unmatched bases: 4. The CDR3 is 16 residues long. The CDR3 bases are TGTGCCAGCAGCTTAGTACAGGGGGCGAGCACCGGGGAGCTGTTTTTT. Translating it yields CASSLVQGASTGELFF.

The rearrangement links TRBV27 to TRBJ1-2; 7 positions agree with TRBD1. Germline V gene sequence: CDR1 MNHEY, CDR2 SMNVEV (reference sequence). The CDR3 has 14 residues. V trimming: 5 bases; J trimming: 4 bases; junction bases outside the gene matches: 7. The chain's CDR3 is CASSPTRDSYGYTF. The CDR3 DNA reads as TGTGCCAGCAGTCCTACTAGGGACAGCTATGGCTACACCTTC.

This clone was picked up a small number of times. This chain connects TRBV6-1 to TRBJ1-1; a possible D gene is TRBD1 (6 bases). With 0 bases removed from V and 7 bases from J, the gap between germline ends came to 15 bases. This CDR3 spans 15 amino acids. CDR1 MNHNS and CDR2 SASEGT come from the germline V gene. The CDR3, as DNA: TGTGCCAGCAGTGAAGCCCTGGGGAGGGGGGATGAAGCTTTCTTT. Translating gives CASSEALGRGDEAFF.

This rearrangement joins TRBV6-5 to TRBJ2-1, with D perhaps matching TRBD1 (6 bases). V lost 0 bases and J 7 bases, leaving 13 bases between the germline ends. Looked up from germline, CDR1 is MNHEY and CDR2 is SVGAGI. The CDR3 has 15 amino acids. The CDR3 DNA reads TGTGCCAGCAGTTACTCGTGGGACACGGGTAATGAGCAGTTCTTC. Protein sequence: CASSYSWDTGNEQFF.

V and J are TRBV2 and TRBJ1-4; tentatively, D is TRBD1 (5 bases). Trimming left V 9 bases short and J 5 bases short, with 7 bases between. Germline V CDR1 and CDR2: SNHLY, FYNNEI. The CDR3 runs 11 residues. As DNA, the CDR3 is TGTGCCAGTTGGGGCAATGAAAAACTGTTTTTT. Amino acids: CASWGNEKLFF.

This clone was counted only a few times. The chain links TRBV9 to TRBJ2-3, with D perhaps TRBD2 (7 bases). The CDR3 has 15 residues. The V gene's germline CDR1 is SGDLS and CDR2 YYNGEE. V lost 5 bases to trimming and J lost 2 bases, with 15 bases between them. The CDR3 protein is CASRVGGGVTDTQYF. The CDR3 coding sequence is TGTGCCAGCAGGGTGGGAGGGGGGGTCACAGATACGCAGTATTTT.

The chain carries TRBV25-1 and TRBJ1-2; possible D gene TRBD1, 6 bases. This CDR3 is built from 13 residues. V lost 6 bases, J lost 4 bases, and 12 bases lay in between. The V gene's germline CDR1 is MGHDK and CDR2 SYGVNS. Here the CDR3 DNA reads TGTGCCAGCAGAACAGGGACGGGCTATGGCTACACCTTC. Translated, it gives CASRTGTGYGYTF.

This chain connects TRBV27 to TRBJ2-1, with TRBD2 matching over 13 bases. V was pared by 7 bases and J by 1 base, with 10 bases of the junction left unmatched. This CDR3 comprises 18 residues. The germline CDR1 and CDR2 sequences are MNHEY and SMNVEV (reference sequence). The CDR3 is CASIRSTSGGVSYNEQFF. Written as DNA, the CDR3 is TGTGCCAGCATACGGAGTACTAGCGGGGGGGTGTCCTACAATGAGCAGTTCTTC.

The chain employs TRBV6-5 and TRBJ1-5; D is ambiguous. Trimming removed 6 bases at V and 1 base at J, with 13 bases between. Germline CDR1 MNHEY, CDR2 SVGAGI. This CDR3 has 15 amino acids. CDR3 nucleotide sequence: TGTGCCAGCAGCTTGGGCCCTGGGAGCAATCAGCCCCAGCATTTT. Amino acid sequence: CASSLGPGSNQPQHF.

This clone occurred a few times. The chain employs TRBV6-5 and TRBJ1-2, with 7 positions matching TRBD1. Trimming removed 2 bases from V and 7 bases from J; junction bases left unmatched: 13. Germline V lookup: CDR1 MNHEY, CDR2 SVGAGI. The CDR3 totals 16 residues. CDR3: CASSYNPGGTSRGYTF. The CDR3 bases are TGTGCCAGCAGTTACAATCCAGGGGGTACGTCCCGTGGCTACACCTTC.

V is TRBV4-2 and J is TRBJ2-7, with 13 bases lining up with TRBD2. With 4 bases clipped from V and 7 bases from J, the junction kept 7 bases outside the gene matches. This CDR3 has 15 residues. The germline CDR1 and CDR2 sequences are LGHNA and YNFKEQ. CDR3 sequence: CASSPTSGGVGEQYF. The DNA for the CDR3 is TGTGCCAGCAGCCCTACTAGCGGGGGGGTTGGGGAGCAGTACTTC.

This clone was counted only a few times. V usage is TRBV5-1 and J usage is TRBJ1-1; possible D gene TRBD1, 5 bases. The germline V gene has CDR1 SGHRS and CDR2 YFSETQ. This CDR3 is 12 amino acids long. Trimming cost V 6 bases and J 7 bases, with 13 bases left between them. CDR3 nucleotide sequence: TGCGCCAGCACCGAGACAGTGGGTGAAGCTTTCTTT. Encoded protein: CASTETVGEAFF.

A note on this clone: Other DNA sequences in this specimen translate into the identical CDR3. This sequence joins TRBV7-8 and TRBJ1-1; TRBD1 is a possible D gene (6 bases). Trimming removed 1 base at V and 2 bases at J, with 8 bases between. The CDR3 sequence is 14 residues long. Germline assignment: CDR1 SGHVS and CDR2 FQNEAQ. Here the CDR3 reads CASSLGTANTEAFF. CDR3 sequence (DNA): TGTGCCAGCAGCTTAGGGACAGCTAACACTGAAGCTTTCTTT. Filled out from reference TRBV7-8 and TRBJ1-1, the complete variable domain reads GAGVSQSPRYKVAKRGQDVALRCDPISGHVSLFWYQQALGQGPEFLTYFQNEAQLDKSGLPSDRFFAERPEGSVSTLKIQRTQQEDSAVYLCASSLGTANTEAFFGQGTRLTVV.